This is a list of T cell receptor beta chains from one sample in a study of blood T cell repertoires in COVID-19. TCRdb's copy holds only in-frame clones and misses some; the assay was immunoSEQ multiplex PCR. The table has some 40,000 clones, approximately 85% seen once. The source material was peripheral blood. These receptors all come from an elderly woman with acute or convalescent COVID-19. Both conserved end residues are part of each CDR3. Fields, in order: clone size, V gene, J gene, D gene, CDR3 protein, CDR3 DNA. The D gene is left open where the match is weak. Not all rows give a size; the values are once, few, many and, for expanded clones, a class.

-	TRBV5-6	TRBJ2-1	TRBD2	CASSLNPETSGIYNEQFF	TGTGCCAGCAGCCTAAACCCTGAGACTAGCGGGATTTACAATGAGCAGTTCTTC
-	TRBV27	TRBJ2-3	-	CASSFGDGTDTQYF	TGTGCCAGCAGTTTCGGGGATGGTACAGATACGCAGTATTTT
once	TRBV5-1	TRBJ1-2	TRBD1	CASSPGDRSGYGYTF	TGCGCCAGCAGCCCGGGGGACAGATCTGGCTATGGCTACACCTTC
once	TRBV5-1	TRBJ2-5	TRBD2	CASSFGGRSGETQYF	TGCGCCAGCAGCTTCGGCGGGAGGTCCGGGGAGACCCAGTACTTC
-	TRBV28	TRBJ2-7	-	CASSSVGGLKASYEQYF	TGTGCCAGCAGTTCCGTGGGGGGGCTGAAAGCCTCCTACGAGCAGTACTTC
-	TRBV7-6	TRBJ2-3	TRBD1	CASSPGQGTVDTQYF	TGTGCCAGCAGCCCGGGACAGGGGACTGTGGATACGCAGTATTTT
-	TRBV29-1	TRBJ1-3	-	CSVIVFSGNTIYF	TGCAGCGTGATAGTTTTCTCTGGAAACACCATATATTTT
-	TRBV30	TRBJ1-5	-	CAWSVAGAYQPQHF	TGTGCCTGGAGTGTAGCAGGGGCGTATCAGCCCCAGCATTTT
-	TRBV7-9	TRBJ1-1	TRBD1	CASSTGVSTEAFF	TGTGCCAGCAGCACAGGGGTAAGCACTGAAGCTTTCTTT
-	TRBV7-2	TRBJ2-3	-	CASSLRNRTQDTQYF	TGTGCCAGCAGCTTACGTAACAGGACACAAGATACGCAGTATTTT
-	TRBV4-1	TRBJ1-2	TRBD1	CASSQDQGAVYGYTF	TGCGCCAGCAGCCAAGATCAGGGGGCTGTCTATGGCTACACCTTC
-	TRBV7-7	TRBJ2-5	-	CASSLGLGPQETQYF	TGTGCCAGCAGCTTAGGTTTGGGGCCGCAAGAGACCCAGTACTTC
-	TRBV28	TRBJ2-5	TRBD2	CASSPLTSGKETQYF	TGTGCCAGCAGTCCCTTGACTAGCGGCAAAGAGACCCAGTACTTC
-	TRBV5-4	TRBJ2-5	TRBD1	CASSSPPGGSQETQYF	TGTGCCAGCAGCTCTCCCCCAGGGGGCTCTCAAGAGACCCAGTACTTC
-	TRBV30	TRBJ2-7	TRBD2	CAWSVNYGTSGFYEQYF	TGTGCCTGGAGTGTAAATTATGGGACTAGCGGGTTCTACGAGCAGTACTTC
-	TRBV19	TRBJ2-2	-	CASIQGWQGGELFF	TGTGCCAGTATACAGGGCTGGCAGGGCGGGGAGCTGTTTTTT
-	TRBV10-3	TRBJ2-1	-	CAIRARDNNEQFF	TGTGCCATCAGGGCGAGGGACAACAATGAGCAGTTCTTC
few	TRBV19	TRBJ2-3	-	CASSITGFSTDTQYF	TGTGCCAGTAGTATCACCGGGTTTAGCACAGATACGCAGTATTTT
-	TRBV19	TRBJ1-3	-	CASSVEEGGNTIYF	TGTGCCAGTAGCGTGGAGGAGGGAGGAAACACCATATATTTT
once	TRBV5-5	TRBJ2-5	TRBD2	CASSASGTQETQYF	TGTGCCAGCAGCGCTAGCGGAACTCAAGAGACCCAGTACTTC
-	TRBV7-2	TRBJ2-5	-	CASSVGATTQETQYF	TGTGCCAGCAGCGTTGGGGCTACTACACAAGAGACCCAGTACTTC
-	TRBV5-4	TRBJ2-7	TRBD1	CASSPRDSSYEQYF	TGTGCCAGCAGCCCCCGGGACAGCTCCTACGAGCAGTACTTC
-	TRBV7-6	TRBJ2-1	TRBD1	CASREDRGSYNEQFF	TGTGCCAGCCGCGAGGACAGGGGCTCCTACAATGAGCAGTTCTTC
-	TRBV7-2	TRBJ2-2	-	CASSPLAGELFF	TGTGCCAGCAGCCCCCTAGCCGGGGAGCTGTTTTTT
-	TRBV29-1	TRBJ2-5	TRBD2	CSVDGLAGGETQYF	TGCAGCGTTGACGGGCTAGCGGGAGGAGAGACCCAGTACTTC
-	TRBV18	TRBJ2-2	-	CASSFLGAGQNTGELFF	TGTGCCAGCTCCTTCCTAGGGGCCGGGCAAAACACCGGGGAGCTGTTTTTT
-	TRBV4-1	TRBJ2-4	-	CASSPSRGIQYF	TGCGCCAGCAGCCCTTCGCGGGGCATTCAGTACTTC
-	TRBV20-1	TRBJ2-4	TRBD2	CSASLAGKRNIQYF	TGCAGTGCTAGTCTAGCGGGAAAGAGAAACATTCAGTACTTC
-	TRBV3-1/TRBV3-2	TRBJ2-5	-	CASSHHYRRKEETQYF	TGTGCCAGCAGCCATCATTACAGAAGGAAGGAAGAGACCCAGTACTTC
few	TRBV3-1/TRBV3-2	TRBJ1-2	TRBD1	CASSDLLDRAYGYTF	TGTGCCAGCAGTGATCTCTTGGACAGGGCCTATGGCTACACCTTC
-	TRBV4-1	TRBJ1-6	TRBD1	CASSLSLEGAGGSPLHF	TGCGCCAGCAGCCTAAGTTTAGAGGGGGCCGGAGGTTCACCCCTCCACTTT
-	TRBV5-6	TRBJ1-5	-	CASSARQGNQPQHF	TGTGCCAGCAGCGCCCGACAGGGCAATCAGCCCCAGCATTTT
-	TRBV7-9	TRBJ2-1	-	CASSLQGGSYNEQFF	TGTGCCAGCAGCTTACAGGGAGGCTCCTACAATGAGCAGTTCTTC
-	TRBV7-9	TRBJ2-1	-	CASSPKPDEQFF	TGTGCCAGCAGCCCGAAGCCGGATGAGCAGTTCTTC
-	TRBV5-4	TRBJ2-3	TRBD2	CASSLSSSGRTDTQYF	TGTGCCAGCAGCTTGTCGTCTAGCGGGAGGACAGATACGCAGTATTTT
-	TRBV10-3	TRBJ2-3	-	CAISDRGRGTDTQYF	TGTGCCATCAGTGATAGGGGAAGGGGCACAGATACGCAGTATTTT
few	TRBV30	TRBJ2-7	-	CAWSALPLYEQYF	TGTGCCTGGAGTGCCCTTCCACTCTACGAGCAGTACTTC
-	TRBV6-5	TRBJ2-2	TRBD2	CASRNSGSGTGELFF	TGTGCCAGCAGGAATAGCGGGAGTGGCACCGGGGAGCTGTTTTTT
-	TRBV29-1	TRBJ1-5	TRBD1	CSVRQGGSNQPQHF	TGCAGCGTTAGACAGGGTGGCAGCAATCAGCCCCAGCATTTT
once	TRBV24-1	TRBJ2-3	TRBD2	CATSDPLGLAGADTQYF	TGTGCCACCAGTGATCCTCTCGGACTAGCGGGAGCAGATACGCAGTATTTT
-	TRBV2	TRBJ1-3	TRBD1	CASTGTGAGNTIYF	TGTGCCAGCACCGGGACAGGGGCTGGAAACACCATATATTTT
-	TRBV2	TRBJ2-1	TRBD2	CASRVGLAENEQFF	TGTGCCAGCAGGGTGGGACTAGCAGAAAATGAGCAGTTCTTC
-	TRBV19	TRBJ1-3	-	CASTDSSGHSGNTIYF	TGTGCCAGTACGGACTCCTCGGGACACTCTGGAAACACCATATATTTT
few	TRBV5-1	TRBJ2-6	TRBD1	CASSSGQPSGANVLTF	TGCGCCAGCAGCTCGGGACAGCCCTCTGGGGCCAACGTCCTGACTTTC